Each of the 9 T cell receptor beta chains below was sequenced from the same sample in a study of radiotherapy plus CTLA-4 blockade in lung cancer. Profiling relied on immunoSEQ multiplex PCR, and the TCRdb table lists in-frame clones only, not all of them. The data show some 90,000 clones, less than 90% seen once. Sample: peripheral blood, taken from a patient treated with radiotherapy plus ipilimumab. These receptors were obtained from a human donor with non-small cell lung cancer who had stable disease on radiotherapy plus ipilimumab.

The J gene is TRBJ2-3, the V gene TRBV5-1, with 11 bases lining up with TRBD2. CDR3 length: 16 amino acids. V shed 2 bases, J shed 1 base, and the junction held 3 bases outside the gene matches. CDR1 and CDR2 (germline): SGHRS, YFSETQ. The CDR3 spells CASSLLAGGGTDTQYF. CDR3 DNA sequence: TGCGCCAGCAGCTTATTAGCGGGAGGGGGCACAGATACGCAGTATTTT.

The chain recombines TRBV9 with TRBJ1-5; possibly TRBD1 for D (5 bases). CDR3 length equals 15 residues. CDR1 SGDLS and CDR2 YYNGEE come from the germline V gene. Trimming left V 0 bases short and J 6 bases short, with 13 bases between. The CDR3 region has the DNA TGTGCCAGCAGCGTAGGGGGGGATTTAGGTCAGCCCCAGCATTTT. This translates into CASSVGGDLGQPQHF.

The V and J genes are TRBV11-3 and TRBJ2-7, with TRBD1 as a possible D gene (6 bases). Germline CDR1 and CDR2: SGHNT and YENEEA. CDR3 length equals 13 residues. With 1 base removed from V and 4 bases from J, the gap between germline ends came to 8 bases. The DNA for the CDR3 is TGTGCCAGCAGCTTAGTGACAGGATACGAGCAGTACTTC. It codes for CASSLVTGYEQYF.

CDR3 region: CASNLMTQNQPQHF. The CDR3 nucleotides are TGTGCCAGCAACCTAATGACCCAGAATCAGCCCCAGCATTTT. V usage is TRBV2 and J usage is TRBJ1-5, with D unclear. Germline CDR1 is SNHLY and CDR2 is FYNNEI. Trimming shortened V by 7 bases and J by 4 bases, and 14 bases separated the two germline ends. The CDR3 is 14 residues long.

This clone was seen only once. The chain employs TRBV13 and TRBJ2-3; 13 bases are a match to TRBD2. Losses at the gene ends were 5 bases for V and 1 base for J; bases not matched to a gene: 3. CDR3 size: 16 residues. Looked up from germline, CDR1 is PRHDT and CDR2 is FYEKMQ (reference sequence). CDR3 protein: CASSDGTSGGTDTQYF. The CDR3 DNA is TGTGCCAGCAGCGACGGGACTAGCGGGGGCACAGATACGCAGTATTTT. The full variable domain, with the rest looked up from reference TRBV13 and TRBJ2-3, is AAGVIQSPRHLIKEKRETATLKCYPIPRHDTVYWYQQGPGQDPQFLISFYEKMQSDKGSIPDRFSAQQFSDYHSELNMSSLELGDSALYFCASSDGTSGGTDTQYFGPGTRLTVL.

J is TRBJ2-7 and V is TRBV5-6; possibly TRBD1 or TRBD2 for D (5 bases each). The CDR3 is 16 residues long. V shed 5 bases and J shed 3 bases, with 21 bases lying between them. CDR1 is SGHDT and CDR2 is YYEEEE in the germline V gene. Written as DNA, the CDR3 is TGTGCCAGCAGTTCGCTCCCGGGACCGGGTGGCTACGAGCAGTACTTC. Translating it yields CASSSLPGPGGYEQYF.

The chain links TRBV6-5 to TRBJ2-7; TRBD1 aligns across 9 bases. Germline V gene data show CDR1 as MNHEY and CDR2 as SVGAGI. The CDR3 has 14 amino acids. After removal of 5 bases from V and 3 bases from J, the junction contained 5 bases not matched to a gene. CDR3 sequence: CASSERDRDYEQYF. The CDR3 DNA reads TGTGCCAGCAGTGAAAGGGACAGGGACTACGAGCAGTACTTC.

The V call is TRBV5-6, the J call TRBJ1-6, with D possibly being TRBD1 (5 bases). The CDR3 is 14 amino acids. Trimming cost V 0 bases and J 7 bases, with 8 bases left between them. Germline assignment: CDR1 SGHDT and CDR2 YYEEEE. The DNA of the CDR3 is TGTGCCAGCAGCTTGGCAGGGAGGAATTCACCCCTCCACTTT. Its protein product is CASSLAGRNSPLHF.

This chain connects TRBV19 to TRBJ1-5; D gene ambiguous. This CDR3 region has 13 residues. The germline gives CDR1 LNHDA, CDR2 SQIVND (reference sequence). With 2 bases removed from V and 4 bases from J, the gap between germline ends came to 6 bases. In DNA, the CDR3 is TGTGCCAGTAGTATAACGACAAATCAGCCCCAGCATTTT. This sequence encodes CASSITTNQPQHF.